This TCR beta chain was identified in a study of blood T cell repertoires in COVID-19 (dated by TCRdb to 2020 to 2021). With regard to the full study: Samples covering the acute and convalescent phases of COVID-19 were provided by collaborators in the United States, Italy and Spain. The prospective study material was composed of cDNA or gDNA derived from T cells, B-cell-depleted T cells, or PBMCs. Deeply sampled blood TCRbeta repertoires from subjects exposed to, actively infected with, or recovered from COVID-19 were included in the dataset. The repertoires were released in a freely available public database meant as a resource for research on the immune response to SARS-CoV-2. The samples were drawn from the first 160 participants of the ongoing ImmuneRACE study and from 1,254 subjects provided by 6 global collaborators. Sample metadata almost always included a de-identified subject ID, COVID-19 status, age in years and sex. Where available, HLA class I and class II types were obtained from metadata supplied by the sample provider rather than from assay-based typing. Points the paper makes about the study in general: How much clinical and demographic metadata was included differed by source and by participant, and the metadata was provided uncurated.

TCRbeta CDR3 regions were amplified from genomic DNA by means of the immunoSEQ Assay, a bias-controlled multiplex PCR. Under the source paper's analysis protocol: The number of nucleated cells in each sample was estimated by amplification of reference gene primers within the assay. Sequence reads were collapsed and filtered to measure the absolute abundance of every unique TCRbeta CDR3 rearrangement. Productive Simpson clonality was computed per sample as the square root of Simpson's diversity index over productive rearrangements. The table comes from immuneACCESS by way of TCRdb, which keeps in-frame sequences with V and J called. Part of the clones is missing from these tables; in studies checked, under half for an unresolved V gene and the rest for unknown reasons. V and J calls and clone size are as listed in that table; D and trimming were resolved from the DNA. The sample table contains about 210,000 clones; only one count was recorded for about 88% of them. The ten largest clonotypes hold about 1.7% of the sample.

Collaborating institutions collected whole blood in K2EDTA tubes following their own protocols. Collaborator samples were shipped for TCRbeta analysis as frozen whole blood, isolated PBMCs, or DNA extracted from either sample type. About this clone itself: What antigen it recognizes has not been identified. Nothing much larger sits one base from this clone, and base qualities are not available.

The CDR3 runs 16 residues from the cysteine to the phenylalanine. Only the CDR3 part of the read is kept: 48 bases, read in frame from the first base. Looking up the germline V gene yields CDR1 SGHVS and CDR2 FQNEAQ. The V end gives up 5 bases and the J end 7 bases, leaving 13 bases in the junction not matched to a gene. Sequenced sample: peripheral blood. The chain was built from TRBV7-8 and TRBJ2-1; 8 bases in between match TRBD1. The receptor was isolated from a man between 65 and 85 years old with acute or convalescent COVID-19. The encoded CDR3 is CASSAGTGRSGNEQFF. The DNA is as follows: TGTGCCAGCAGCGCCGGGACAGGTCGTTCGGGGAATGAGCAGTTCTTC.